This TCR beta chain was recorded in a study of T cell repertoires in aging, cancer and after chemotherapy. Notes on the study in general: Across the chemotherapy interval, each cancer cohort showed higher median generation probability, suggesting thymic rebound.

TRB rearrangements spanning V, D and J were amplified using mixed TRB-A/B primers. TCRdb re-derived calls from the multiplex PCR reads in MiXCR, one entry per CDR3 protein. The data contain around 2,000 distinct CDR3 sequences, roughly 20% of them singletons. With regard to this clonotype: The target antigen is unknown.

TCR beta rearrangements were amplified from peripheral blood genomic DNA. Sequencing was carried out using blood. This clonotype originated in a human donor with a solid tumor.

The CDR3 nucleotides read TGTGCCAGCAGTCCCCGGGACAGGGGGCTGGCTTCACCCCTCCACTTT. This sequence encodes CASSPRDRGLASPLHF. The rearrangement links TRBV28 to TRBJ1-6; 12 bases fit TRBD1. Germline CDR1 and CDR2: MDHEN and SYDVKM. The CDR3 is made up of 16 amino acids. The V gene end was trimmed by 5 bases and the J gene end by 9 bases; junction bases not matched to a gene: 8.